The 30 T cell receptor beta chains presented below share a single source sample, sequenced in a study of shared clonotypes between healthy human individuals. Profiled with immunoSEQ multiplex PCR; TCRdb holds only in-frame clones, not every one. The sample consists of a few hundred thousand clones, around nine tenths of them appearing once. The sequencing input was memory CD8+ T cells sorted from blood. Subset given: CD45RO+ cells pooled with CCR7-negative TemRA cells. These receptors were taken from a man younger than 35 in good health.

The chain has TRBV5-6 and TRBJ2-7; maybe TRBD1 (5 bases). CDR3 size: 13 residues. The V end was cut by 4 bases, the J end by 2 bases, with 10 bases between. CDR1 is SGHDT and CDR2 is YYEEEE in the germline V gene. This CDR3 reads CASSTQVPYEQYF. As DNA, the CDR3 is TGTGCCAGCAGCACACAGGTCCCCTACGAGCAGTACTTC.

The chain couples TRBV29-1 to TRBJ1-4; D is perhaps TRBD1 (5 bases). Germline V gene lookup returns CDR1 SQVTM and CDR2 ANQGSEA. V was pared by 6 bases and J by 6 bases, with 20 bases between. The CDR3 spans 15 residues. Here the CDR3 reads CSVSTGGGPYEKLFF. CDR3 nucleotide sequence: TGCAGCGTCTCTACCGGGGGGGGACCGTATGAAAAACTGTTTTTT.

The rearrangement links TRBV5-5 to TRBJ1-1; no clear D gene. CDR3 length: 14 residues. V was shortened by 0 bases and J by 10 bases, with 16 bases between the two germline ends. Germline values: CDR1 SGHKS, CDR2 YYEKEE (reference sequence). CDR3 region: CASSLVSLFSGAFF. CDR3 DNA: TGTGCCAGCAGCTTGGTATCCCTGTTTTCTGGAGCTTTCTTT.

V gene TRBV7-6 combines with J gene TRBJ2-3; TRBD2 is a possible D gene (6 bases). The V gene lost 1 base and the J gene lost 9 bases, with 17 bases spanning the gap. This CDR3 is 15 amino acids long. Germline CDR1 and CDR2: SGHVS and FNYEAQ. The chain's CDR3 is CASSLVWGVLSTQYF. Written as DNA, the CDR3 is TGTGCCAGCAGCTTAGTTTGGGGGGTGCTTTCGACGCAGTATTTT.

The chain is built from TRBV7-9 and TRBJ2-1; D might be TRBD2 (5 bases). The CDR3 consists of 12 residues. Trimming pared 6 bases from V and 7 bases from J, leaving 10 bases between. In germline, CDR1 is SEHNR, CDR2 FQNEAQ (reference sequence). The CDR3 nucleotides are TGTGCCAGCAGTGAGGGTACGAATGAGCAGTTCTTC. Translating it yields CASSEGTNEQFF.

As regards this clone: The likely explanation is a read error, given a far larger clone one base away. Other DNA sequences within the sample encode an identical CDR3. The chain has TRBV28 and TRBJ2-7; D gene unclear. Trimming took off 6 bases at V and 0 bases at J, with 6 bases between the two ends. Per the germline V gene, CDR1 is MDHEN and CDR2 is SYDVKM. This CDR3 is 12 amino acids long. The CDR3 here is CASSPDSYEQYF. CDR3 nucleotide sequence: TGTGCCAGCAGCCCCGACTCCTACGAGCAGTACTTC.

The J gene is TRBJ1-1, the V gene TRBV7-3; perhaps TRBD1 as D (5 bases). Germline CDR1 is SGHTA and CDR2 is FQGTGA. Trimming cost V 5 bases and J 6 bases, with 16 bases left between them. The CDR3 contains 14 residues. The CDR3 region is CASSPSHDRAEAFF. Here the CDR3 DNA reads TGTGCCAGCAGCCCATCCCACGACAGAGCTGAAGCTTTCTTT.

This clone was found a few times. This CDR3 is CASTLGGDGEQYF. The CDR3 bases are TGCGCCAGTACGTTAGGGGGGGATGGCGAGCAGTACTTC. The chain employs TRBV4-1 and TRBJ2-7, with D possibly TRBD2 on 7 matching bases. The CDR3 length is 13 residues. V lost 9 bases and J 6 bases, leaving 18 bases between the germline ends. Germline V CDR1 and CDR2: MGHRA, YSYEKL.

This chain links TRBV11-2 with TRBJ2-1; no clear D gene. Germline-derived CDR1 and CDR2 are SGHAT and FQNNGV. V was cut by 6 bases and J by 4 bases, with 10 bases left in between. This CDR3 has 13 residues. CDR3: CASSPLVYNEQFF. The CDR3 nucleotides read TGTGCCAGCAGTCCGCTAGTTTACAATGAGCAGTTCTTC.

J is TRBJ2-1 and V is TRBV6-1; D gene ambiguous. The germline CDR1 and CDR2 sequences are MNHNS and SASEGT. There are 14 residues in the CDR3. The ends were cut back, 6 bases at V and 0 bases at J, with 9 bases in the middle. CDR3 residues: CASSPLSSYNEQFF. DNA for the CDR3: TGTGCCAGCAGCCCCTTAAGCTCCTACAATGAGCAGTTCTTC.

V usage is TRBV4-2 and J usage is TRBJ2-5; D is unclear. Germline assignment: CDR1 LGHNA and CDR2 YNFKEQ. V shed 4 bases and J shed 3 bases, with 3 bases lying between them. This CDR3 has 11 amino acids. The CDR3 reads CASSREETQYF. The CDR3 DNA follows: TGTGCCAGCAGCCGAGAAGAGACCCAGTACTTC.

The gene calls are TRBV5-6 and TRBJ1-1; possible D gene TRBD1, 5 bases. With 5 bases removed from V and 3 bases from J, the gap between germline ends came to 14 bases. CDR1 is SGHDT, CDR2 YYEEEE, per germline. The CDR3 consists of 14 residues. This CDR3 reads CASRTVLMDTEAFF. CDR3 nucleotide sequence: TGTGCCAGCAGGACAGTTTTGATGGACACTGAAGCTTTCTTT.

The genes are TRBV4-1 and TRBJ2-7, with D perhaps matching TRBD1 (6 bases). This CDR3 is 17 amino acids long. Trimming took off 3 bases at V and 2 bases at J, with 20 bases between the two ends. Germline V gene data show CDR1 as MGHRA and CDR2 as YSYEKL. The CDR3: CASSHPTTGKGAYEQYF. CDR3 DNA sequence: TGCGCCAGCAGCCACCCAACTACAGGGAAAGGTGCCTACGAGCAGTACTTC.

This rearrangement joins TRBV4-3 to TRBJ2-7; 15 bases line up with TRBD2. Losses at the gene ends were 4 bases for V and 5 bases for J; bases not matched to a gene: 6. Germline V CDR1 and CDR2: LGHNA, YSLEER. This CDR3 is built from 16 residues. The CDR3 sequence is CASSPGLAGGLDEQYF. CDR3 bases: TGCGCCAGCAGCCCCGGACTAGCGGGAGGGCTTGACGAGCAGTACTTC.

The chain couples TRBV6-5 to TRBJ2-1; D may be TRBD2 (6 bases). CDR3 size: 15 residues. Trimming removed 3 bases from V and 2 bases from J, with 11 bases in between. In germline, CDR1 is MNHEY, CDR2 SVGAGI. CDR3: CASSYGDSAYNEQFF. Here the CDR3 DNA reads TGTGCCAGCAGTTATGGGGACTCAGCCTACAATGAGCAGTTCTTC.

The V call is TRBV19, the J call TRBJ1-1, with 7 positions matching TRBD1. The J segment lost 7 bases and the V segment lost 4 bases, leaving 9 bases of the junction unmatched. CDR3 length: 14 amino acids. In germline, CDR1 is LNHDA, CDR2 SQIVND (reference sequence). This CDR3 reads CASSTDRAGGEAFF. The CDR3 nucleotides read TGTGCCAGTAGTACCGACAGGGCCGGGGGTGAAGCTTTCTTT. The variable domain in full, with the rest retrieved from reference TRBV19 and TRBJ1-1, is DGGITQSPKYLFRKEGQNVTLSCEQNLNHDAMYWYRQDPGQGLRLIYYSQIVNDFQKGDIAEGYSVSREKKESFPLTVTSAQKNPTAFYLCASSTDRAGGEAFFGQGTRLTVV.

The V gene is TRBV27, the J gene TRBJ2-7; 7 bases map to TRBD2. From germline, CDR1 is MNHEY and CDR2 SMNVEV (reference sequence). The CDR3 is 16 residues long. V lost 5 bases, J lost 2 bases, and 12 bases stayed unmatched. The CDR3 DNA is TGTGCCAGCAGTCTCTCAGACGGGACTAAAGCCTACGAGCAGTACTTC. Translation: CASSLSDGTKAYEQYF.

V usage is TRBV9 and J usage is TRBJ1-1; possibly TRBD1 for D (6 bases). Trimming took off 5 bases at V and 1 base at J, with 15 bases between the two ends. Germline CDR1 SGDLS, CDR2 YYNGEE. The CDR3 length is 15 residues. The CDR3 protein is CASSRTDSRNTEAFF. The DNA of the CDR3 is TGTGCCAGCAGTAGGACGGACAGCCGGAACACTGAAGCTTTCTTT.

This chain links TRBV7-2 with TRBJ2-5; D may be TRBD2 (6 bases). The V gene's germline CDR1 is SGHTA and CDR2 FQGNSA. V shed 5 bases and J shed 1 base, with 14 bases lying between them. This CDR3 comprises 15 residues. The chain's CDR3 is CASSQQAGSQETQYF. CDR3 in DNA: TGTGCCAGCAGCCAACAAGCGGGTTCCCAAGAGACCCAGTACTTC.

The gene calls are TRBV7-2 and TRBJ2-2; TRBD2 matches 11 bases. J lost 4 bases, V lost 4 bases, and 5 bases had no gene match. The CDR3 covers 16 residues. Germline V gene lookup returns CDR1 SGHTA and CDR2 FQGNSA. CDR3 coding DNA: TGTGCCAGCAGCTCCAAACTAGCGGGGGCCACCGGGGAGCTGTTTTTT. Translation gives CASSSKLAGATGELFF.

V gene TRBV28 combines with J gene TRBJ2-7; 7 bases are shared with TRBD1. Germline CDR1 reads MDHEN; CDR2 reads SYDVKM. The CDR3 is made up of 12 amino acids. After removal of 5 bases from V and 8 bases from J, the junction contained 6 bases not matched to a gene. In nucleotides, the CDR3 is TGTGCCAGCAGTCCGGGACAGCCCAAGCAGTACTTC. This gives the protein CASSPGQPKQYF.

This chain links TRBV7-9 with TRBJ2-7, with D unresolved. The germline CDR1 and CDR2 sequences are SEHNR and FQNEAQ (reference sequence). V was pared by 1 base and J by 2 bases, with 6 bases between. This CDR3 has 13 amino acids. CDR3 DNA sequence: TGTGCCAGCAGCTTAGTCAACCCCTACGAGCAGTACTTC. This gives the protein CASSLVNPYEQYF.

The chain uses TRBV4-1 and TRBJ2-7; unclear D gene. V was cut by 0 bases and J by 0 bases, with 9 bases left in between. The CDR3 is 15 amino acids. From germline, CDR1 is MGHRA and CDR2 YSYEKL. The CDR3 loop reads CASSQDRKYSYEQYF. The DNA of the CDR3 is TGCGCCAGCAGCCAAGATCGCAAGTACTCCTACGAGCAGTACTTC.

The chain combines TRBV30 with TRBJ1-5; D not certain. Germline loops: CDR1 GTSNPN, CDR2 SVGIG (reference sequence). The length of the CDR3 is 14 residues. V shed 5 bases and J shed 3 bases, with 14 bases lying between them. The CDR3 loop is CAWAAENDNQPQHF. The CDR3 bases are TGTGCCTGGGCAGCCGAGAACGACAATCAGCCCCAGCATTTT.

The CDR3 coding sequence is TGTGCCAGCAGTGACCCTCGGGACAAGAGCTCCTACGAGCAGTACTTC. Encoded protein: CASSDPRDKSSYEQYF. The chain combines TRBV6-1 with TRBJ2-7; tentatively, D is TRBD1 (6 bases). The V gene's germline CDR1 is MNHNS and CDR2 SASEGT. CDR3 length equals 16 residues. The V end was cut by 3 bases, the J end by 0 bases, with 15 bases between.

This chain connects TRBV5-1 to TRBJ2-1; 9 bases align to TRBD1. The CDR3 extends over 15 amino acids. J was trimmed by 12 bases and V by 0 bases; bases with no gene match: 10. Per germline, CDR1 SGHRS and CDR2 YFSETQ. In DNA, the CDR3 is TGCGCCAGCAGCTTGGGACAGGGGGAAGCTGGGGCGCAGTTCTTC. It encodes CASSLGQGEAGAQFF.

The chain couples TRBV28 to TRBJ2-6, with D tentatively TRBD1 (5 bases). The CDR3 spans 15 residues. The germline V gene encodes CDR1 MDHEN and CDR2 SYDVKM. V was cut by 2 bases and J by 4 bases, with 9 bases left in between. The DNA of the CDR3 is TGTGCCAGCAGTTTAGAAGGGGCGGGGGCCAACGTCCTGACTTTC. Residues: CASSLEGAGANVLTF.

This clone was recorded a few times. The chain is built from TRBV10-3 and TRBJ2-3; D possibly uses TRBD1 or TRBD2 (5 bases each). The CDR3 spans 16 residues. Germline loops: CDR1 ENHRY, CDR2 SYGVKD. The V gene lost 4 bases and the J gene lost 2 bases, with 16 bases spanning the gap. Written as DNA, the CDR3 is TGTGCCATCAGTGGGGAGACAGAACACTACACAGATACGCAGTATTTT. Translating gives CAISGETEHYTDTQYF.

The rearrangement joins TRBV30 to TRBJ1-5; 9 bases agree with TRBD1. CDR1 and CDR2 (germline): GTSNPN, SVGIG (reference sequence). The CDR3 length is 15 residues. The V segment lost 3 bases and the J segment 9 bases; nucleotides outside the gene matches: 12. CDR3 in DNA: TGTGCCTGGAGCTATACGGGACAGGGACAGGGGCCCCAGCATTTT. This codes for CAWSYTGQGQGPQHF.

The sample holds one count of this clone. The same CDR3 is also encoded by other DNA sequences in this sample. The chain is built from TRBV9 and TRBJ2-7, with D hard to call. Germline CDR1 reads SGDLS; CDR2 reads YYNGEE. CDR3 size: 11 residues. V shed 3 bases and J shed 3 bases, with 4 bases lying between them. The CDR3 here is CASSAGYEQYF. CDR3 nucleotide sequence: TGTGCCAGCAGCGCGGGCTACGAGCAGTACTTC.